Listed below are T cell receptor beta chains from one sample, sequenced in a study of blood T cells in healthy people across ages. TCRdb passed the 5' RACE reads through MiXCR, listing each CDR3 protein once. The repertoire includes about 800,000 distinct CDR3 sequences, approximately 25% of them detected once, and under 4.5% sits in the top ten. The same data also went into a second study, on T cells of mothers and their children.

The sequencing input was blood. The receptor source for this set is a boy between 10 and 17 years old in good health. Both conserved end residues are part of each CDR3. The D gene is left open where the match is weak. Not all rows give a size; the values are once, few, many and, for expanded clones, a class.

j_call clone_size d_call v_call cdr3_nt cdr3_aa
TRBJ2-5 few TRBD1 TRBV28 TGTGCCAGCGGTAGACAGGGGAGGGAGACCCAGTACTTC CASGRQGRETQYF
TRBJ2-7 few TRBD1 TRBV29-1 TGCAGCGTTGAAACTGGGACAGGGGGGTACGAGCAGTACTTC CSVETGTGGYEQYF
TRBJ2-3 . . TRBV6-5 TGTGCCAGCAGTTTTACCCGGGGGCCTAGCACAGATACGCAGTATTTT CASSFTRGPSTDTQYF
TRBJ2-5 few . TRBV5-1 TGCGCCAGCAGCTTACGGGATGCAAGAGAGACCCAGTACTTC CASSLRDARETQYF
TRBJ2-1 few . TRBV7-6 TGTGCCAGCAGCTTAGCCGGGCGGGGTGATGAGCAGTTCTTC CASSLAGRGDEQFF
TRBJ2-6 . . TRBV15 TGTGCCACCAGCCCTGGGGGGTCTGGGGCCAACGTCCTGACTTTC CATSPGGSGANVLTF
TRBJ1-2 few TRBD1 TRBV15 TGTGCCACCAGTGGAGGGGGCCTTGGACGGGGCTACACCTTC CATSGGGLGRGYTF
TRBJ1-5 few TRBD1 TRBV2 TGTGCCAGCAGTGATTCAGGGGGGGGACAGCCCCAGCATTTT CASSDSGGGQPQHF
TRBJ2-3 few . TRBV19 TGTGCCAGTAGGGCGGCAGAGTCCACAGATACGCAGTATTTT CASRAAESTDTQYF
TRBJ1-4 . TRBD1 TRBV5-1 TGCGCCAGCAGCCTACGGACAGGGGTGAATGAAAAACTGTTTTTT CASSLRTGVNEKLFF
TRBJ1-1 . . TRBV28 TGTGCCAGCAGCGCGCCGAGAGGGGATGACACTGAAGCTTTCTTT CASSAPRGDDTEAFF
TRBJ2-7 few . TRBV25-1 TGTGCCAGCAGTGAATGGGGCGGTAGAGGGGCGGTTACCTACGAGCAGTACTTC CASSEWGGRGAVTYEQYF
TRBJ1-1 . . TRBV12-5 TGTGCTAGTGGGTACTCGGGCACTGAAGCTTTCTTT CASGYSGTEAFF
TRBJ2-1 . . TRBV6-6 TGTGCCAGCAGTTCGGCTGGGACAAGGAATGAGCAGTTCTTC CASSSAGTRNEQFF
TRBJ1-3 many . TRBV11-2 TGTGCCAGCAGCTTAGAATACCGCTCTGGAAACACCATATATTTT CASSLEYRSGNTIYF
TRBJ1-6 few TRBD1 TRBV27 TGTGCCAGCAGCGGGACAGGGGGGTATTCACCCCTCCACTTT CASSGTGGYSPLHF
TRBJ2-3 few . TRBV7-9 TGTGCCAGCAGCTCAAGACAGGATACGAGCACAGATACGCAGTATTTT CASSSRQDTSTDTQYF
TRBJ2-3 . . TRBV20-1 TGCAGTGCAACCTCACGGGCAGATACGCAGTATTTT CSATSRADTQYF
TRBJ2-5 few TRBD2 TRBV4-3 TGCGCCAGCAGTCCTTCTAGCGGGGGGGCCGCGGAGACCCAGTACTTC CASSPSSGGAAETQYF
TRBJ1-2 . . TRBV15 TGTGCCACCAGCAGAGTCAATGCCTATGGCTACACCTTC CATSRVNAYGYTF
TRBJ2-1 many TRBD2 TRBV5-1 TGCGCCAGCAAAGCCAGCGGGATCTCCTACAATGAGCAGTTCTTC CASKASGISYNEQFF
TRBJ1-4 few TRBD1 TRBV29-1 TGCAGCGTTCAGACAGGGGATAATGAAAAACTGTTTTTT CSVQTGDNEKLFF
TRBJ1-4 . . TRBV7-9 TGTGCCAGCACCTTCGGCGGGGGTGTGGTTGAAAAACTGTTTTTT CASTFGGGVVEKLFF
TRBJ1-6 few TRBD1 TRBV7-9 TGTGCCAGCAGCTTAGGGACAGGGGGCCAGTTCAGGCCCCTCCACTTT CASSLGTGGQFRPLHF
TRBJ2-1 . TRBD1 TRBV9 TGTGCCAGCAGCCCAACCGGGACAGGGGATGAGCAGTTCTTC CASSPTGTGDEQFF
TRBJ1-2 . . TRBV4-3 TGCGCCAGCAGCCAAGATTCACGGTATGGCTACACCTTC CASSQDSRYGYTF
TRBJ2-7 . . TRBV20-1 TGCAGTGCTAGAGTTAGAGCGGCGGGCGAGCAGTACTTC CSARVRAAGEQYF
TRBJ2-3 . TRBD2 TRBV3-1 TGTGCCAGCAGCCAGATCCTAGCGGGAGATACGCAGTATTTT CASSQILAGDTQYF
TRBJ2-3 . . TRBV12-3/TRBV12-4 TGTGCCAGCAGTTTCGAGGATTTCACAGATACGCAGTATTTT CASSFEDFTDTQYF